This T cell receptor beta chain was profiled in a study of T-cell memory formation after mild COVID-19. The ends lost 3 bases at V and 9 bases at J; junction bases unmatched: 6. Germline values: CDR1 LGHNA, CDR2 YSLEER. The CDR3 length is 14 residues. MiXCR, run by TCRdb on the 5' RACE reads, gives a single entry per CDR3 protein. This table holds 250,000 to 350,000 distinct CDR3 sequences, approximately 19% found once. The source of this sequence is a man younger than 35 who had mild COVID-19 (a few samples of this study predate the infection). Cell type and time point are not known. V usage is TRBV4-3 and J usage is TRBJ2-3; the match to TRBD2 covers 10 bases. Sequencing was done on a sample of PBMCs or a T cell subset sorted from them (not recorded which). The CDR3 here is CASSQQRGGRTQYF. As DNA, the CDR3 is TGCGCCAGCAGCCAGCAGCGGGGGGGCCGAACGCAGTATTTT.